The TCR beta chain described here comes from a study of T-cell reconstitution after alpha-beta-depleted transplantation in children. This clonotype was detected a few times. Unique molecular identifiers were incorporated when the TCRbeta library was constructed. TCRdb analysed the PCR reads with MiXCR anew, one entry per CDR3 protein. The repertoire holds about 610,000 distinct CDR3 sequences, with 8% to 11% as singletons. Per germline, CDR1 SNHLY and CDR2 FYNNEI. The CDR3 covers 14 residues. V dropped 8 bases and J dropped 1 base, with 12 bases sitting between them. The sequenced sample was PBMCs from the stem cell graft donor, obtained from the stem cell graft. The origin of this receptor is a human donor who donated a stem cell graft to a child with acute myeloid leukemia. The chain couples TRBV2 to TRBJ2-4; TRBD2 might be the D (5 bases). The CDR3 DNA is TGTGCCAGCGAAGAATCGGGGGCCAAAAACATTCAGTACTTC. It yields the protein CASEESGAKNIQYF.